The following is a TCR beta chain sequence with its context. Sequencing used immunoSEQ multiplex PCR; TCRdb keeps in-frame clones, though not all of them. The sample carries roughly 15,000 clones, 82% recorded once. The data originate from a study of lymphopenia after photon versus proton radiotherapy. Trimming took 6 bases from V and 0 from J, leaving 11 bases between them. The CDR3 sequence is 14 residues long. Germline-derived CDR1 and CDR2 are WSHSY and SAAADI. The chain recombines TRBV10-2 with TRBJ1-2; D is ambiguous. This sample comprised peripheral blood, obtained from a patient treated with photon-based radiotherapy. This sequence originates from a man in his fifties or sixties with gastric cancer. The CDR3, as DNA: TGCGCCAGCAGCCCTGTGAGTCCTAACTATGGCTACACCTTC. It translates to CASSPVSPNYGYTF.